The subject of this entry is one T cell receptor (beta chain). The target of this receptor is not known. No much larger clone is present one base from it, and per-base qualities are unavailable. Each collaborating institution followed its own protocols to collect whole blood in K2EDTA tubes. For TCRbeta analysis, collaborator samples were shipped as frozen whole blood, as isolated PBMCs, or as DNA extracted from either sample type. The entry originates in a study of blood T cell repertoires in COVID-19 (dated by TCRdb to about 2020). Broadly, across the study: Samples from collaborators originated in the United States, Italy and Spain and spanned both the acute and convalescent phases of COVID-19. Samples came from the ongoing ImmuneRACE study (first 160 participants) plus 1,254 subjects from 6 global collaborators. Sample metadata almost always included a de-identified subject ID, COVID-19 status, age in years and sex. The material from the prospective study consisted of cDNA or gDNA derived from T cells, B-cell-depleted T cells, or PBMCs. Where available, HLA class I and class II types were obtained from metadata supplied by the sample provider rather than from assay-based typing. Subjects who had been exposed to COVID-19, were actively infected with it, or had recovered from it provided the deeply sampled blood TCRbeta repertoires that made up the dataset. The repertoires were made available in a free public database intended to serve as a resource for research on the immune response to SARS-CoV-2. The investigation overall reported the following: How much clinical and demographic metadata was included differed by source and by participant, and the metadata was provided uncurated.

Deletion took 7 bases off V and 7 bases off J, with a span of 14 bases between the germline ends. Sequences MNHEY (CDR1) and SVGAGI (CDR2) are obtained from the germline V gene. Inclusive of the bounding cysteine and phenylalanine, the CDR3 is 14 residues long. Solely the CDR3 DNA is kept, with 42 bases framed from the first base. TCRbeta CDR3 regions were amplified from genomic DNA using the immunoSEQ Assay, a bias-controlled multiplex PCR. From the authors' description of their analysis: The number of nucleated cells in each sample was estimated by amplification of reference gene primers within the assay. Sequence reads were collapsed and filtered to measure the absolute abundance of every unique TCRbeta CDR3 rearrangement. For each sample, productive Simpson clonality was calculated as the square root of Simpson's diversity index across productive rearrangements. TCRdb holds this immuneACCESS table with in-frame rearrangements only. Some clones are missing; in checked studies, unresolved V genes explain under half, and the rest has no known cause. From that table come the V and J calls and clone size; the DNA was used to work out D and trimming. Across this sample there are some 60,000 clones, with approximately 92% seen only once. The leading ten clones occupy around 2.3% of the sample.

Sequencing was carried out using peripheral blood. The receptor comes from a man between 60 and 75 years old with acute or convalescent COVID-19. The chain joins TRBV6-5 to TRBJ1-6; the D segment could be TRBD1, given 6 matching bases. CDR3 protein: CASIQQGGNSPLHF. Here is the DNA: TGTGCCAGCATTCAACAGGGTGGAAATTCACCCCTCCACTTT.